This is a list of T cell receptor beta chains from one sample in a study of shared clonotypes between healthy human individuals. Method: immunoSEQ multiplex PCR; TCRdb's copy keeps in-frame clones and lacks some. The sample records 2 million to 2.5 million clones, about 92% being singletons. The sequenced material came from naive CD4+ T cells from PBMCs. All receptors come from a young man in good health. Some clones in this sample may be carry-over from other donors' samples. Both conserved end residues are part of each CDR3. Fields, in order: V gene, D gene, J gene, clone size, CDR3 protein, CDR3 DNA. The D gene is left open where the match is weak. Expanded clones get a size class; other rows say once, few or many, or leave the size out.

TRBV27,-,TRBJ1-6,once,CASSLSYNSPLHF,TGTGCCAGCAGTTTATCCTATAATTCACCCCTCCACTTT
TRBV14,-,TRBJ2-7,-,CASSQAGTYEQYF,TGTGCCAGCAGCCAAGCAGGGACCTACGAGCAGTACTTC
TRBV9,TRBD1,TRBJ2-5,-,CASSVARGRETQYF,TGTGCCAGCAGCGTAGCCAGGGGGCGGGAGACCCAGTACTTC
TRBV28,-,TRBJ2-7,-,CASSRTRSEQYF,TGTGCCAGCAGTCGAACCCGCTCCGAGCAGTACTTC
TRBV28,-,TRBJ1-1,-,CASRLVGTEAFF,TGTGCCAGCAGGCTCGTTGGCACTGAAGCTTTCTTT
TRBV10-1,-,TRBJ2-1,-,CASSIGGPRGGYNEQFF,TGCGCCAGCAGCATCGGGGGCCCCAGAGGGGGATACAATGAGCAGTTCTTC
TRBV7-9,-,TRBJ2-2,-,CASSSPPGPNTGELFF,TGTGCCAGTTCTTCGCCCCCGGGACCAAACACCGGGGAGCTGTTTTTT
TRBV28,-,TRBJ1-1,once,CASSLGQTGRTEAFF,TGTGCCAGCAGTTTAGGGCAGACAGGCCGCACTGAAGCTTTCTTT
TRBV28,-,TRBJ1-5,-,CASAMTNQPQHF,TGTGCCAGCGCGATGACCAATCAGCCCCAGCATTTT
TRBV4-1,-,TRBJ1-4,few,CASSQVSGSEKLFF,TGCGCCAGCAGCCAAGTTTCAGGGAGTGAAAAACTGTTTTTT
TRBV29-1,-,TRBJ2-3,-,CSGRETTDTQYF,TGCAGCGGCCGTGAGACCACAGATACGCAGTATTTT
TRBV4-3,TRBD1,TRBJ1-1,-,CASSHKVDRDRVAGEAFF,TGCGCCAGCAGCCACAAGGTTGATAGGGACAGGGTAGCGGGTGAAGCTTTCTTT
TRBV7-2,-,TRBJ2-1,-,CASSAVGSYNEQFF,TGTGCCAGCAGCGCCGTGGGCTCCTACAATGAGCAGTTCTTC
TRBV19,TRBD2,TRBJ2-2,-,CASSTTGGSSGELFF,TGTGCCAGTAGTACCACCGGGGGGAGCTCCGGGGAGCTGTTTTTT
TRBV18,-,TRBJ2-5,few,CASSPPSQQETQYF,TGTGCCAGCTCACCACCGAGCCAGCAAGAGACCCAGTACTTC
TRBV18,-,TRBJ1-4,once,CASSPGVGVRGEKLFF,TGTGCCAGCTCACCCGGCGTAGGGGTGCGGGGTGAAAAACTGTTTTTT
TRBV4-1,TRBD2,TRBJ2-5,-,CASRLADEETQYF,TGCGCCAGCAGGCTAGCGGACGAAGAGACCCAGTACTTC
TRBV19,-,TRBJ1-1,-,CASRGGQEGNTEAFF,TGTGCCAGTAGGGGGGGGCAGGAAGGGAACACTGAAGCTTTCTTT
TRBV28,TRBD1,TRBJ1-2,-,CASSPDRGLYGYTF,TGTGCCAGCAGTCCGGACAGGGGCCTCTATGGCTACACCTTC
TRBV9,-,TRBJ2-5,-,CASSVTGGTQETQYF,TGTGCCAGCAGCGTGACAGGCGGGACACAAGAGACCCAGTACTTC
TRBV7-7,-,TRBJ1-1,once,CASSLSLSTEAFF,TGTGCCAGCAGCTTAAGCCTTTCCACTGAAGCTTTCTTT
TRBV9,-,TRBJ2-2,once,CASSDRLGHTGELFF,TGTGCCAGCAGCGACCGACTAGGACACACCGGGGAGCTGTTTTTT
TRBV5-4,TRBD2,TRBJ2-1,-,CASSLDTSGSNEQFF,TGTGCCAGCAGCTTGGATACTAGCGGGAGTAATGAGCAGTTCTTC
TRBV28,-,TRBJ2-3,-,CASSPLESTDTQYF,TGTGCCAGCAGTCCCTTGGAGAGCACAGATACGCAGTATTTT
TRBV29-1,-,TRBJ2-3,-,CSVAYGTSGTDF,-
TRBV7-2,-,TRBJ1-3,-,CASSFGPEAGNTIYF,TGTGCCAGCAGCTTTGGGCCAGAAGCGGGAAACACCATATATTTT
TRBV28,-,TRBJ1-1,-,CASSSGGLSNMGAFF,TGTGCCAGCAGTTCCGGGGGTCTCTCAAACATGGGAGCTTTCTTT
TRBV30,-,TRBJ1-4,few,CAWKDVEKLFF,TGTGCCTGGAAGGACGTTGAAAAACTGTTTTTT
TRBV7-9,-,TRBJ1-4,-,CASSRGGTTNEKLFF,TGTGCCAGCAGCCGGGGCGGGACAACTAATGAAAAACTGTTTTTT
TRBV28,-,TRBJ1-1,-,CASTEGGLAAEAFF,TGTGCCAGCACCGAAGGGGGACTGGCCGCTGAAGCTTTCTTT
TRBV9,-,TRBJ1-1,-,CASSRGAGTEAFF,TGTGCCAGCAGCAGGGGGGCGGGCACTGAAGCTTTCTTT
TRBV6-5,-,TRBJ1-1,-,CASSYSAGWNTEAFF,TGTGCCAGCAGTTACTCAGCAGGTTGGAACACTGAAGCTTTCTTT
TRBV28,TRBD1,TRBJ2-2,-,CASSLYRGGELFF,TGTGCCAGCAGTTTATACAGGGGCGGGGAGCTGTTTTTT
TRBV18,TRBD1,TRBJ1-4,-,CASSLPMTGKYGNEKLFF,TGTGCCAGCTCACTACCTATGACAGGGAAGTACGGAAATGAAAAACTGTTTTTT
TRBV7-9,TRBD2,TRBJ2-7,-,CASSPHLAAGSSYEQYF,TGTGCCAGCAGCCCTCATCTAGCGGCAGGCAGCTCCTACGAGCAGTACTTC
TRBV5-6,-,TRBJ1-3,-,CASIQWVTRNTIYF,TGTGCCAGCATCCAATGGGTGACTCGAAACACCATATATTTT
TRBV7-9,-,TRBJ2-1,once,CASSFVGRGGRNEQFF,TGTGCCAGCAGCTTCGTGGGCAGGGGAGGAAGGAATGAGCAGTTCTTC
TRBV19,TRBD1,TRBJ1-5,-,CASSRTRTGGFQPQHF,TGTGCCAGTAGTAGAACAAGGACAGGGGGCTTTCAGCCCCAGCATTTT
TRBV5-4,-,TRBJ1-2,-,CASSFDSNYGYTF,TGTGCCAGCAGCTTCGACAGCAACTATGGCTACACCTTC
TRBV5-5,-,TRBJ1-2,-,CASTRYPARTEYGYTF,TGTGCCAGCACCCGCTACCCCGCCCGAACAGAGTATGGCTACACCTTC
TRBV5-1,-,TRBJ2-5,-,CASSLVQRRFWGTQYF,TGCGCCAGCAGCTTGGTCCAGCGCCGATTTTGGGGGACCCAGTACTTC
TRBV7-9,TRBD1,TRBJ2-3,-,CASPTGGTDTQYF,TGTGCCAGCCCGACAGGGGGAACAGATACGCAGTATTTT
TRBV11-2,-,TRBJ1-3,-,CASSPGLSSGNTIYF,TGTGCCAGCAGCCCGGGACTGAGCTCTGGAAACACCATATATTTT
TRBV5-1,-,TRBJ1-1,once,CASSLDTANTEAFF,TGCGCCAGCAGCTTGGACACCGCGAACACTGAAGCTTTCTTT
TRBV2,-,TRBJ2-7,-,CASSRGLPRDEQYF,TGTGCCAGCAGTAGAGGACTCCCCCGGGACGAGCAGTACTTC
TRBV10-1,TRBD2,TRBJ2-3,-,CASSDLRGRPTSTDTQYF,TGCGCCAGCAGCGACTTACGCGGGAGGCCGACTAGCACAGATACGCAGTATTTT
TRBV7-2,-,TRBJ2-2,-,CASSFFAGITGELFF,TGTGCCAGCAGCTTTTTTGCCGGGATCACCGGGGAGCTGTTTTTT
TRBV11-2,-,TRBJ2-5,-,CASSSDLQETQYF,TGTGCCAGCAGCTCGGACTTACAAGAGACCCAGTACTTC
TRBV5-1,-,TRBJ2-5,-,CASSLAPSRVETQYF,TGCGCCAGCAGCTTGGCCCCTAGCCGGGTGGAGACCCAGTACTTC
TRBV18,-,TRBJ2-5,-,CASSPQLIGQETQYF,TGTGCCAGCTCACCACAGTTGATCGGGCAAGAGACCCAGTACTTC
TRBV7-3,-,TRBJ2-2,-,CASSFLGPTDLTGELFF,TGTGCCAGCAGCTTTTTGGGGCCTACAGATCTCACCGGGGAGCTGTTTTTT
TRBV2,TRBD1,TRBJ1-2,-,CASTPGVQGYGYTF,TGTGCCAGCACTCCCGGGGTACAGGGGTATGGCTACACCTTC
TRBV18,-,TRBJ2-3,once,CASRPSPTDTQYF,TGTGCCAGCCGCCCCTCCCCCACAGATACGCAGTATTTT
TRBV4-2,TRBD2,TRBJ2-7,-,CASSHPGTTGEQYF,TGTGCCAGCAGCCACCCCGGGACTACGGGCGAGCAGTACTTC
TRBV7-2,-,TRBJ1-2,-,CASSDGRNQGYTF,TGTGCCAGCAGCGATGGACGGAACCAGGGCTACACCTTC
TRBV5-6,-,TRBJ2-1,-,CASSSGRVSQGGYNEQFF,TGTGCCAGCAGCTCAGGCCGGGTTTCCCAGGGGGGCTACAATGAGCAGTTCTTC
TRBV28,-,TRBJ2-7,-,CASVGGTGTASTYEQYF,TGTGCCAGCGTCGGGGGGACCGGGACAGCCTCAACCTACGAGCAGTACTTC